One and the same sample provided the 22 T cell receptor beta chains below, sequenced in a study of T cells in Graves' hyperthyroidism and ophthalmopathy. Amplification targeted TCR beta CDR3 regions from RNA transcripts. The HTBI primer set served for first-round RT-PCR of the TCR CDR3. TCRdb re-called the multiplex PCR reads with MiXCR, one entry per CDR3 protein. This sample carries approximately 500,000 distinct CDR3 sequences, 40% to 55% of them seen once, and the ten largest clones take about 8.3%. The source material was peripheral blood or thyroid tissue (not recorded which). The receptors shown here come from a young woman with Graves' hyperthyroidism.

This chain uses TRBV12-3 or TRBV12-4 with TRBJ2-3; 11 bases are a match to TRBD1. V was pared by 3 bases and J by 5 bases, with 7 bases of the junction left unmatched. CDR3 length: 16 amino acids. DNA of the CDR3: TGTGCCAGCAGTTTGGGACAGGGGGGTTCTGGAGATACGCAGTATTTT. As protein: CASSLGQGGSGDTQYF.

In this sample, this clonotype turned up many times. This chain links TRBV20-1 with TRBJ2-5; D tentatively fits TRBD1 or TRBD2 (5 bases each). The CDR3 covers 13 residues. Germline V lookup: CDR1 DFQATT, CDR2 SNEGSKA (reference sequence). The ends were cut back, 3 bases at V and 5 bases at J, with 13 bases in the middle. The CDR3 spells CSASWGSRETQYF. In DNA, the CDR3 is TGCAGTGCTAGCTGGGGGAGTAGGGAGACCCAGTACTTC.

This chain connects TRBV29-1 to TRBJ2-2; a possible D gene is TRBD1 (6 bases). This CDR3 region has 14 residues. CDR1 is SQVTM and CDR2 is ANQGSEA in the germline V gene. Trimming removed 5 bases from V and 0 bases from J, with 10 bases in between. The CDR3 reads CSVRWDTNTGELFF. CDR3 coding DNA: TGCAGCGTTCGATGGGACACGAACACCGGGGAGCTGTTTTTT.

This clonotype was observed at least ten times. CDR3 region: CASSFGQGGWYEQYF. CDR3 DNA sequence: TGTGCCAGCAGCTTCGGACAGGGAGGTTGGTACGAGCAGTACTTC. The chain carries TRBV11-2 and TRBJ2-7, with 8 bases identical to TRBD1. CDR1 is SGHAT, CDR2 FQNNGV, per germline. V trimming: 3 bases; J trimming: 4 bases; junction bases outside the gene matches: 8. This CDR3 spans 15 amino acids.

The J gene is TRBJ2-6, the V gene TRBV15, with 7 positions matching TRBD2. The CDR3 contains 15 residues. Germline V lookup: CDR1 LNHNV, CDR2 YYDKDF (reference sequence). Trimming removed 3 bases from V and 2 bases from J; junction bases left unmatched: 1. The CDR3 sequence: CATSRRGTGANVLTF. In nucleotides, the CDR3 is TGTGCCACCAGCAGGCGGGGGACTGGGGCCAACGTCCTGACTTTC.

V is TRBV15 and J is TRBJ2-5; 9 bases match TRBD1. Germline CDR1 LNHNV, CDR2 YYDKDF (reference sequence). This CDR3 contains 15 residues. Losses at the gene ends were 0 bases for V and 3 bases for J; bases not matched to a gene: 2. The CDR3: CATSRDGTGKETQYF. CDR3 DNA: TGTGCCACCAGCAGAGATGGGACAGGGAAAGAGACCCAGTACTTC.

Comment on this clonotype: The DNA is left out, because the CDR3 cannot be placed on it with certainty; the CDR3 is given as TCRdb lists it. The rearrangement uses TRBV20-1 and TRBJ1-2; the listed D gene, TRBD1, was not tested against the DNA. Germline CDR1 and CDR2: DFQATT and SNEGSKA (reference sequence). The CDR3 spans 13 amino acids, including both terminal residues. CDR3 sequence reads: CSAPGVARYGCTF.

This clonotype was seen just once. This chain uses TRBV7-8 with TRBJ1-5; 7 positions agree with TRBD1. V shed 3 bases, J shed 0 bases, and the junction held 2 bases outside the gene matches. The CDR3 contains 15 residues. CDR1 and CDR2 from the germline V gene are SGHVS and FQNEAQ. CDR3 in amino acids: CASSFQGDSNQPQHF. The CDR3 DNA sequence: TGTGCCAGCAGCTTCCAGGGGGATAGCAATCAGCCCCAGCATTTT.

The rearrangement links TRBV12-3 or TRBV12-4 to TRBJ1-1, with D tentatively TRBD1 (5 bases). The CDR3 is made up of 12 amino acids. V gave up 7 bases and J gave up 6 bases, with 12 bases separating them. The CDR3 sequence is CASTPRGAEAFF. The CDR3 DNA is TGTGCCAGCACACCTCGAGGGGCTGAAGCTTTCTTT.

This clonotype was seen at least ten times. The CDR3 is CASNLGTTDYNEQFF. The CDR3 region has the DNA TGTGCCAGCAACCTTGGGACGACAGACTACAATGAGCAGTTCTTC. The gene calls are TRBV12-3 or TRBV12-4 and TRBJ2-1; TRBD1 or TRBD2 may be the D gene (5 bases each). V lost 7 bases, J lost 3 bases, and 16 bases lay in between. This CDR3 comprises 15 residues.

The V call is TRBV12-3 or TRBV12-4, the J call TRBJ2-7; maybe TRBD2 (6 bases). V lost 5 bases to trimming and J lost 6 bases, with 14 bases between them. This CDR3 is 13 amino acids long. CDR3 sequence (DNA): TGTGCCAGCAGTACCCTAGGCGGGGCCGAGCAGTACTTC. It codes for CASSTLGGAEQYF.

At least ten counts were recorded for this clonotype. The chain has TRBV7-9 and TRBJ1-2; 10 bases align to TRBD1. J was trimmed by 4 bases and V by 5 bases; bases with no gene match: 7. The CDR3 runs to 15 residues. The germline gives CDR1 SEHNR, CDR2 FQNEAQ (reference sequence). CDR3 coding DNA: TGTGCCAGCAGCCCTGACAGGGGGCGTCTCTATGGCTACACCTTC. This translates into CASSPDRGRLYGYTF.

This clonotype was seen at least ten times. The CDR3 DNA is TGTGCCACCAGTGATACTAGGCAGGGGGCAATCGGGACCCAGTACTTC. The encoded protein is CATSDTRQGAIGTQYF. J is TRBJ2-5 and V is TRBV24-1, with TRBD1 matching over 8 bases. After removal of 3 bases from V and 7 bases from J, the junction contained 12 bases not matched to a gene. The CDR3 is 16 amino acids. The germline V gene encodes CDR1 KGHDR and CDR2 SFDVKD.

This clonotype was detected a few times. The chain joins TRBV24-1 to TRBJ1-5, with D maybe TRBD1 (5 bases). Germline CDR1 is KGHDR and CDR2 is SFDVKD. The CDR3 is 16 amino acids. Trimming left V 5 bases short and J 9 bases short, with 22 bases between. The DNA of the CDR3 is TGTGCCACCAGTGCCGGCAACAGGCATTCCTCGCGGCCCCAGCATTTT. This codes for CATSAGNRHSSRPQHF.

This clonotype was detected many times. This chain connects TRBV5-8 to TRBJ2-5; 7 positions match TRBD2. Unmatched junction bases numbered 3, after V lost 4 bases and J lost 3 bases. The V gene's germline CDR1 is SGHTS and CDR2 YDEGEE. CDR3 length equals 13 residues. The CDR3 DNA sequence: TGTGCCAGCAGCCTGCTAGCGGAAGAGACCCAGTACTTC. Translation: CASSLLAEETQYF.

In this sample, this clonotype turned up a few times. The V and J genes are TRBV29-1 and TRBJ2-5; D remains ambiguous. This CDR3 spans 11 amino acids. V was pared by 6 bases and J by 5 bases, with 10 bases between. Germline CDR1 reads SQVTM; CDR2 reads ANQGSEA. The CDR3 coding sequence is TGCAGCGTATCGGAGTGGGAGACCCAGTACTTC. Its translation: CSVSEWETQYF.

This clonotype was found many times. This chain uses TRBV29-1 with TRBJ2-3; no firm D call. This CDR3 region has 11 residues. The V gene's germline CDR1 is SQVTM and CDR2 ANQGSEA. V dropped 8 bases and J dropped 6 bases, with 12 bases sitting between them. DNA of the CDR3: TGCAGCTTTGGAAACCGGGATACGCAGTATTTT. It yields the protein CSFGNRDTQYF.

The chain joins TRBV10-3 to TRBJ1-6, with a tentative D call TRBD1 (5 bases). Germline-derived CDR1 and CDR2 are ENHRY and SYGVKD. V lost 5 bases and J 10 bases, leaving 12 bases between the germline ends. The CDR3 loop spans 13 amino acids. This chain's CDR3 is CAISQQAGSPLHF. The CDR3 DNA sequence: TGTGCCATCAGTCAACAGGCGGGCTCACCCCTCCACTTT.

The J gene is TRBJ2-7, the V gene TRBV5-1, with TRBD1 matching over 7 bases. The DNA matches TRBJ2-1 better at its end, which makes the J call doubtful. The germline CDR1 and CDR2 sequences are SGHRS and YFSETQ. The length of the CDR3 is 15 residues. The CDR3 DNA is TGCGCCAGCAGCGACAACAGGGGACGACACAATGAGCAGTTCTTC. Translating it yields CASSDNRGRHNEQFF.

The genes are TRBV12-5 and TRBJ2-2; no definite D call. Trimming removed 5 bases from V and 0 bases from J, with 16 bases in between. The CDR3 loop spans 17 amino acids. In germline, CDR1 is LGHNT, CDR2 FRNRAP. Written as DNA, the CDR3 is TGTGCTAGTGGTACTTCCTATCGGGTAACGAACACCGGGGAGCTGTTTTTT. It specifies CASGTSYRVTNTGELFF.

CDR3 amino acids: CASASGGTNEKLFF. Here the CDR3 DNA reads TGTGCCAGCGCTTCAGGGGGCACTAATGAAAAACTGTTTTTT. The chain has TRBV6-5 and TRBJ1-4; TRBD1 aligns across 8 bases. This CDR3 contains 14 residues. Germline CDR1 reads MNHEY; CDR2 reads SVGAGI. V shed 8 bases, J shed 2 bases, and the junction held 4 bases outside the gene matches.

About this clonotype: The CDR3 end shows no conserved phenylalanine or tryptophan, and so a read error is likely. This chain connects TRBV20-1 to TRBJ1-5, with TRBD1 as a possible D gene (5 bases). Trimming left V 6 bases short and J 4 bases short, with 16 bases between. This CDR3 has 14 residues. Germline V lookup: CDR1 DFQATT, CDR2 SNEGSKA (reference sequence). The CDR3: CSAGARVANQPQHL. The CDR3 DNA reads TGCAGTGCCGGCGCCAGGGTAGCAAATCAGCCCCAGCATCTT.